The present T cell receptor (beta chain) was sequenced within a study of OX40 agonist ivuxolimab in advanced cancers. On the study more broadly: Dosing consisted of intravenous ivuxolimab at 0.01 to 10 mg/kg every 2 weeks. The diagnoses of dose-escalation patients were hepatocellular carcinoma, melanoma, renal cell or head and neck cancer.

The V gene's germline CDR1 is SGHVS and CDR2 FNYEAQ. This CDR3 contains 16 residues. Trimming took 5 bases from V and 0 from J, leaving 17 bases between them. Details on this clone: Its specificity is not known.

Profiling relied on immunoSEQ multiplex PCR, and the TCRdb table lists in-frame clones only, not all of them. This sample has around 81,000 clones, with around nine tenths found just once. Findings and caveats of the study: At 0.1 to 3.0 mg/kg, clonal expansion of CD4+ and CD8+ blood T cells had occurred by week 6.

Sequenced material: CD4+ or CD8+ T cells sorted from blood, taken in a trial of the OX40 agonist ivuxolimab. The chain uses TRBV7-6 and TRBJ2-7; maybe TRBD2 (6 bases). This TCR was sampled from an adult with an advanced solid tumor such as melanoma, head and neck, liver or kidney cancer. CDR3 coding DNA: TGTGCCAGCAGCCCGACTGGGGGGACGACCTCCTACGAGCAGTACTTC. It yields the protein CASSPTGGTTSYEQYF.